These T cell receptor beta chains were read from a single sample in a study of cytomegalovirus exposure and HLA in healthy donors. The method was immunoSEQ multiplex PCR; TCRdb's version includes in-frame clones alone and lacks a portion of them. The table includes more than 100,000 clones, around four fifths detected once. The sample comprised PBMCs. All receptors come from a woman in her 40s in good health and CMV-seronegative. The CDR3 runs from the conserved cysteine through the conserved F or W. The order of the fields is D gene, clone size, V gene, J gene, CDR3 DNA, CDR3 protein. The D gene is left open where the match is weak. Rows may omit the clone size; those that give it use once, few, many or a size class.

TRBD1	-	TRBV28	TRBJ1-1	TGTGCCAGCACAGTACTCGGGACAGATCCCACTGAAGCTTTCTTT	CASTVLGTDPTEAFF
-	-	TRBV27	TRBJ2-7	TGTGCCAGCAGTTTAGGTGGGCCTACCAGGGAGCAGTACTTC	CASSLGGPTREQYF
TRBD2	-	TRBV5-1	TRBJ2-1	TGCGCCAGCAGCTCCACCACACTATTTACTAGCGGGGGTTACAATGAGCAGTTCTTC	CASSSTTLFTSGGYNEQFF
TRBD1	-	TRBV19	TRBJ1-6	TGTGCTTCCGGGGGGACAGGAACCTCATCCCTCCACTTT	CASGGTGTSSLHF
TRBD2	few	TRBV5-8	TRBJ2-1	TGTGCCAGCAGACACCAGGGACTAGTATTCTACAATGAGCAGTTCTTC	CASRHQGLVFYNEQFF
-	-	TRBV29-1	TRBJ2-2	TGCAGCGTTGTCCTACAGGGTATGAACACCGGGGAGCTGTTTTTT	CSVVLQGMNTGELFF
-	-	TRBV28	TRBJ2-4	TGTGCCAGCAGTGTACCACGGCCCGGCGGGCACATTCAGTACTTC	CASSVPRPGGHIQYF
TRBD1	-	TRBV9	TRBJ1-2	TGTGCCAGCAGCGTCGGGGTGGACAGGCATCGGGGCTACACCTTC	CASSVGVDRHRGYTF
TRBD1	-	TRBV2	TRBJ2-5	TGTGCCAGCAGGAAAACAGGGGCCCCCCAAGAGACCCAGTACTTC	CASRKTGAPQETQYF
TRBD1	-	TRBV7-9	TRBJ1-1	TGTGCCAGCAGCTTAGCCGGGACAGGGGGCACTGAAGCTTTCTTT	CASSLAGTGGTEAFF
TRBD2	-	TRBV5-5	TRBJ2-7	TGTGCCAGCACCAATATGCCTAAGACTAGCTACTCCTACGAGCAGTACTTC	CASTNMPKTSYSYEQYF
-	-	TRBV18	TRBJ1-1	TGTGCCAGCTCACCAGATGGAGGGAACACTGAAGCTTTCTTT	CASSPDGGNTEAFF
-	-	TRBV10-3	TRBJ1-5	TGTGCCATCAGCGGCACAGTCGATCAGCCCCAGCATTTT	CAISGTVDQPQHF
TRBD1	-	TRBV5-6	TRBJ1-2	TGTGCCAGCAGCGCCCCGGGACAGCTCTATGGCTACACCTTC	CASSAPGQLYGYTF
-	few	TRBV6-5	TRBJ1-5	TGTGCCAGCAGTTACTCGGGAGGATATCAGCCCCAGCATTTT	CASSYSGGYQPQHF
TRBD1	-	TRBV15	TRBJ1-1	TGTGCCACCAGCACAAGGGGGAGACAGGGGGGGGTACAGGCCGAGGCTTTCTTT	CATSTRGRQGGVQAEAFF
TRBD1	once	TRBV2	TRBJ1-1	TGTGCCAGCAGGGAACAGGGGGGAACGACTGAAGCTTTCTTT	CASREQGGTTEAFF
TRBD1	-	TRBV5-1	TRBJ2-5	TGCGCCAGCAGGGACCCGAACAGGGGGGAAGAGACCCAGTACTTC	CASRDPNRGEETQYF
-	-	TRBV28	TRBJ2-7	TGTGCCAGCAGTCCCATTCAGGGCACCTACGAGCAGTACTTC	CASSPIQGTYEQYF
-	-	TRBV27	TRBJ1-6	TGTGCCAGCAGTTTAGGACAGTCCAATTCACCCCTCCACTTT	CASSLGQSNSPLHF
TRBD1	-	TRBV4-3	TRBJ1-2	TGCGCCAGCAGCCAGCGGACAGGCATTTGGAGCTATGGCTACACCTTC	CASSQRTGIWSYGYTF
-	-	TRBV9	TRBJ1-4	TGTGCCAGCAGCGTAGATGGGGCAACAACTAATGAAAAACTGTTTTTT	CASSVDGATTNEKLFF
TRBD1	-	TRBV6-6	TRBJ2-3	TGTGCCAGCAGTCAGGGGGGCACAGATACGCAGTATTTT	CASSQGGTDTQYF
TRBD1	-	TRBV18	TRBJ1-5	TGTGCCAGCTCACCGGGACAGGGAGGTCAGCCCCAGCATTTT	CASSPGQGGQPQHF
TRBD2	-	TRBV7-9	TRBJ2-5	TGTGCCAGCAGCTCCCCAATAGCGGGAGAGACCCAGTACTTC	CASSSPIAGETQYF
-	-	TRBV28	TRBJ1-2	TGTGCCAGCAGTTTACACTTGACAGGTCACTATGGCTACACCTTC	CASSLHLTGHYGYTF
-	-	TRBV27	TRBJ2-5	TGTGCCAGCAGTTTATCCACAGTGACCACTCGTGGGTACCAAGAGACCCAGTACTTC	CASSLSTVTTRGYQETQYF